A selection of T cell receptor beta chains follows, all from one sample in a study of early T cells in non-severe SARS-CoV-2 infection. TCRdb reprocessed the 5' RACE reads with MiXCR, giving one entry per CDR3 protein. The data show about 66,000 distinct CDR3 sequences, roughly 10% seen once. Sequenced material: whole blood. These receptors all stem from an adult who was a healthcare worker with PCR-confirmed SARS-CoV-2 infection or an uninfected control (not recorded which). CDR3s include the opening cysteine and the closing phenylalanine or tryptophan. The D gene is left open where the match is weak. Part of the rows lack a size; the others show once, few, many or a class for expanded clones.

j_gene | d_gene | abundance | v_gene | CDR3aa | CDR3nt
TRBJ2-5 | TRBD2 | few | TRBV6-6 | CASAGTTQETQYF | TGTGCCAGCGCCGGGACTACTCAAGAGACCCAGTACTTC
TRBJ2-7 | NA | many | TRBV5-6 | CASSLGPENGYEQYF | TGTGCCAGCAGCTTGGGACCCGAGAACGGGTACGAGCAGTACTTC
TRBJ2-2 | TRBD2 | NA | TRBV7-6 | CASSATSGRAPGELFF | TGTGCCAGCAGCGCAACTAGCGGGAGGGCCCCCGGGGAGCTGTTTTTT
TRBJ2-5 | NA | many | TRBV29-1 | CSATKGTGVQETQYF | TGCAGCGCCACAAAGGGAACGGGGGTCCAAGAGACCCAGTACTTC
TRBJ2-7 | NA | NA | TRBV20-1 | CSAPGLKDYEQYF | TGCAGTGCACCGGGACTTAAAGACTACGAGCAGTACTTC
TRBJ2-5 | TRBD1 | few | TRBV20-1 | CSARDREGQETQYF | TGCAGTGCTCGGGACAGGGAAGGCCAAGAGACCCAGTACTTC
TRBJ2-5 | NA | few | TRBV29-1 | CSVGPQRGETQYF | TGCAGCGTGGGCCCCCAGAGGGGAGAGACCCAGTACTTC
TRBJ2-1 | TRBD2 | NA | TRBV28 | CASRRGGAYNEQFF | TGTGCCAGCAGACGGGGGGGAGCCTACAATGAGCAGTTCTTC
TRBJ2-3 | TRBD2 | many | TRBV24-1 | CATSDFLSGISTDTQYF | TGTGCCACCAGTGATTTCCTTAGCGGGATTAGCACAGATACGCAGTATTTT
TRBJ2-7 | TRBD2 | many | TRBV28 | CASSLGGLVYEQYF | TGTGCCAGCAGTTTGGGGGGGTTAGTCTACGAGCAGTACTTC
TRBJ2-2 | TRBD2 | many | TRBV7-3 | CASSPGLAGSGELFF | TGTGCCAGCAGCCCGGGACTAGCTGGGAGCGGGGAGCTGTTTTTT
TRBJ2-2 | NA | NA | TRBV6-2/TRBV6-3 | CASSHESPGSRELFF | TGTGCCAGCAGCCATGAATCCCCAGGATCCAGGGAGCTGTTTTTT
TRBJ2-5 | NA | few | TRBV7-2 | CASSGMNQETQYF | TGTGCCAGCAGCGGGATGAACCAAGAGACCCAGTACTTC
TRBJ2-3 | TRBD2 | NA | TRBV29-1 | CSVLRASGSSDTQYF | TGCAGCGTCCTCAGGGCAAGCGGGAGTTCAGATACGCAGTATTTT
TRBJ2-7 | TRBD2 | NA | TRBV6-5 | CTSSYPGRVHEQYF | TGTACCAGCAGTTACCCGGGGAGGGTCCACGAGCAGTACTTC
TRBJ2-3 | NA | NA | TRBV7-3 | CASSLNRAGDTQYF | TGTGCCAGCAGCTTAAACAGGGCTGGAGATACGCAGTATTTT
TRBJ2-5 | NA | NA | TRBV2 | CASNVDGQETQYF | TGTGCCAGCAATGTGGACGGGCAAGAGACCCAGTACTTC
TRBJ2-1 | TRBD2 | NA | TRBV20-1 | CSKEIAGGPGGEQFF | TGCAGTAAAGAGATAGCGGGAGGGCCTGGGGGTGAGCAGTTCTTC
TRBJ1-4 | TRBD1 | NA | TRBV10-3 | CAIRDRVDEKLFF | TGTGCCATCAGGGACAGGGTAGATGAAAAACTGTTTTTT
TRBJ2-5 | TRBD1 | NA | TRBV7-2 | CASSLGTGRPSQYF | TGTGCCAGCAGCTTAGGGACAGGCCGACCCTCCCAGTACTTC
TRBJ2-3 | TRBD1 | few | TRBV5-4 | CASSQTGGRQYF | TGTGCCAGCAGCCAGACAGGGGGGAGGCAGTATTTT
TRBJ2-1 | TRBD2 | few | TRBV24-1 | CATSDYSTTGRVITYNEQFF | TGTGCCACCAGTGATTATTCAACTACCGGGAGGGTCATAACCTACAATGAGCAGTTCTTC
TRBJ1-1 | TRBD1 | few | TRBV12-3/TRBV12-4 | CASSFLKGARNTEAFF | TGTGCCAGCAGTTTTTTAAAGGGGGCAAGGAACACTGAAGCTTTCTTT
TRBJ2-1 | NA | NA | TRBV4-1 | CASSQTQVRDEQFF | TGCGCCAGCAGCCAAACGCAGGTCAGGGATGAGCAGTTCTTC
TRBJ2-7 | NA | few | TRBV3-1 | CASSQVERWEQYF | TGTGCCAGCAGCCAAGTCGAGCGTTGGGAGCAGTACTTC
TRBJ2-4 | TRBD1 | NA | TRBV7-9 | CASSSRTGGENIQYF | TGTGCCAGCAGCTCCCGGACAGGGGGCGAAAACATTCAGTACTTC
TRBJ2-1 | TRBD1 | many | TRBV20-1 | CSANSGQTSYNEQFF | TGCAGTGCCAACTCGGGACAGACCTCCTACAATGAGCAGTTCTTC
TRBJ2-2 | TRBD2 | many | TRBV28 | CASSLRRDSGGSAGELFF | TGTGCCAGCAGTTTAAGGAGGGATTCGGGCGGGAGCGCCGGGGAGCTGTTTTTT
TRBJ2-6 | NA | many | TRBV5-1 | CASAPPGAGANVLTF | TGCGCCAGCGCTCCCCCGGGGGCTGGGGCCAACGTCCTGACTTTC
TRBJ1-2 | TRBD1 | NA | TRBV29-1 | CSARQGPNYGYTF | TGCAGCGCCCGACAGGGACCTAACTATGGCTACACCTTC
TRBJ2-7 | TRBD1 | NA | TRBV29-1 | CSATGVSYEQYF | TGCAGCGCGACAGGGGTTTCCTACGAGCAGTACTTC
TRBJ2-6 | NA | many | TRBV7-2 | CASSLISGANVLTF | TGTGCCAGCAGCTTAATCTCTGGGGCCAACGTCCTGACTTTC
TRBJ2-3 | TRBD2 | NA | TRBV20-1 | CSAPSAGGRADTQYF | TGCAGTGCTCCCTCAGCGGGCGGGAGGGCAGATACGCAGTATTTT
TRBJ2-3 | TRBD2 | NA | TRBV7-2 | CASSLQLAGPSTDTQYF | TGTGCCAGCAGCTTGCAACTAGCGGGTCCTAGCACAGATACGCAGTATTTT
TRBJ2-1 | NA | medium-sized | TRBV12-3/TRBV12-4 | CASSFGSGPNNEQFF | TGTGCCAGCAGTTTCGGAAGCGGGCCTAACAATGAGCAGTTCTTC
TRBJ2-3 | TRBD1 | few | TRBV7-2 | CASSTTGGTDTQYF | TGTGCCAGCAGCACCACAGGGGGCACAGATACGCAGTATTTT